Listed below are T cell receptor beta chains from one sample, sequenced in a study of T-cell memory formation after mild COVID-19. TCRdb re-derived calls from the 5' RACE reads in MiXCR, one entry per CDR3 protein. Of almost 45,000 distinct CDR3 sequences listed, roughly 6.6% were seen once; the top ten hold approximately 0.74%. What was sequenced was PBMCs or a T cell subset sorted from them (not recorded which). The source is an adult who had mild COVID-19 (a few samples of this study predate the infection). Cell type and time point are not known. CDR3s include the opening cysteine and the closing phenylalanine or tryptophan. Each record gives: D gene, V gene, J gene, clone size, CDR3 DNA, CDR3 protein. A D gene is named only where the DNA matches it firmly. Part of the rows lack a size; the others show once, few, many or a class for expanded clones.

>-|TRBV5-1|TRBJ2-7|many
TGCGCCAGCAGGCCCCGGGACTGGACGGACTACGAGCAGTACTTC
CASRPRDWTDYEQYF
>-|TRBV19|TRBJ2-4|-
TGTGCCAGTAGTATGGAGGGAGTGGGATTTGGCAAAAACATTCAGTACTTC
CASSMEGVGFGKNIQYF
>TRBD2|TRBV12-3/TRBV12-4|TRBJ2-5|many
TGTGCCAGCAGTCTAGGGGGACTAGCGGGAGGCCGGGAGACCCAGTACTTC
CASSLGGLAGGRETQYF
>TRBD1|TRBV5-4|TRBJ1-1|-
TGTGCCAGCAGCGCTACAGGGGCCGGGAACACTGAAGCTTTCTTT
CASSATGAGNTEAFF
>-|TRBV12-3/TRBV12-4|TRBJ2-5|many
TGTGCCAGCAGTCGGGCGAGAGAGACCCAGTACTTC
CASSRARETQYF
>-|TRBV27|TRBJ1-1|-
TGTGCCAGCAAGATCGACAGCCGGGCTGAAGCTTTCTTT
CASKIDSRAEAFF
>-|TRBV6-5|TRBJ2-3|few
TGTGCCAGCAGGGGGCCAGGGGGCACAGATACGCAGTATTTT
CASRGPGGTDTQYF
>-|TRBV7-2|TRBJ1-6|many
TGTGCCAGCAGCTTAGGGGGGGCCACGAATTCACCCCTCCACTTT
CASSLGGATNSPLHF
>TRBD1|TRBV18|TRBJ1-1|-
TGTGCCAGCTCACCCTACGCCCTGACAGGGGTGAACACTGAAGCTTTCTTT
CASSPYALTGVNTEAFF
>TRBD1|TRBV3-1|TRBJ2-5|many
TGTGCCAGCAGCCAGCGGGACAGGGTCCAAGAGACCCAGTACTTC
CASSQRDRVQETQYF
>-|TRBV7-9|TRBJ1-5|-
TGTGCCAGCAGCCAAGGGGGGGGTCAGCCCCAGCATTTT
CASSQGGGQPQHF
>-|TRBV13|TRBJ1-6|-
TGTGCCAGCAGCTCAACTGCGGGTTCACCCCTCCACTTT
CASSSTAGSPLHF
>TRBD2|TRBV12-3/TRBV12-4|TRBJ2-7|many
TGTGCCAGCAGACGCGGGACTAGCGGGGCATTTCCCTACGAGCAGTACTTC
CASRRGTSGAFPYEQYF
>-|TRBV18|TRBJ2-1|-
TGTGCCAGCTCACCTACAACCGGCGGTATGAGTGAGCAGTTCTTC
CASSPTTGGMSEQFF
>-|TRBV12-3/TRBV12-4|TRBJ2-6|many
TGTGCCAGCAGTCCCGCCCAGGGGTACCCTGGGGCCAACGTCCTGACTTTC
CASSPAQGYPGANVLTF
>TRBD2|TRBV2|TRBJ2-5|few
TGTGCCAGCAGCGTCCTAGCGGGGGCCCCGGAGACCCAGTACTTC
CASSVLAGAPETQYF
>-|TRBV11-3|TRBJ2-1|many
TGTGCCAGCAGCGTCGGACTCTACAATGAGCAGTTCTTC
CASSVGLYNEQFF
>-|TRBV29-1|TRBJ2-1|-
TGCAGCGTTCCAGAAGGGCAGGGCCTACACAATGAGCAGTTCTTC
CSVPEGQGLHNEQFF
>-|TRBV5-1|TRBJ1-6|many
TGCGCCAGCAGCCCCCTAGGTGACCCCTCCTATAATTCACCCCTCCACTTT
CASSPLGDPSYNSPLHF
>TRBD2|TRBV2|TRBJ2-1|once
TGTGCCAGCAACCCACGACTAGCGGGGGGCGATGAGCAGTTCTTC
CASNPRLAGGDEQFF
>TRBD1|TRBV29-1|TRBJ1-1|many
TGCAGCGTCGCCAGGGGGGTCGTGAACACTGAAGCTTTCTTT
CSVARGVVNTEAFF
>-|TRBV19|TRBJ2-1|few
TGTGCCAGTAGGATTATCGGGGGGCCCAATGAGCAGTTCTTC
CASRIIGGPNEQFF
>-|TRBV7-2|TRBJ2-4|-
TGTGCCAGCAGCCCTACCAAGGACAGAAACATTCAGTACTTC
CASSPTKDRNIQYF
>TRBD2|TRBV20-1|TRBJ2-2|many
TGCAGTGCTAGAGCAGCGGGACTAGCCGGGGAGCTGTTTTTT
CSARAAGLAGELFF
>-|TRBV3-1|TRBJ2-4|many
TGTGCCAGCAGCCAAGGAGCCAAAAACATTCAGTACTTC
CASSQGAKNIQYF
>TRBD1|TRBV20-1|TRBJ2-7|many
TGCAGTGCTCCGACAGCCCTCAGGACAGGGGGCCACGAGCAGTACTTC
CSAPTALRTGGHEQYF
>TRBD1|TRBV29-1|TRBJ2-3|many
TGCAGCGGCGGACAGGGGCATACCACAGATACGCAGTATTTT
CSGGQGHTTDTQYF
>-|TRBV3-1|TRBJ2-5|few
TGTGCCAGCAGCCCAGATACAGGAATCCAAGAGACCCAGTACTTC
CASSPDTGIQETQYF
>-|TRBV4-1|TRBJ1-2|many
TGCGCCAGCAGCCTCTCCGCGGGGGCGGCTGGCTACACCTTC
CASSLSAGAAGYTF
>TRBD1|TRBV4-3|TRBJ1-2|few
TGCGCCAGCAGCCAAGGACAGGGGACTTATGGCTACACCTTC
CASSQGQGTYGYTF
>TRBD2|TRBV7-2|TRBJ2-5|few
TGTGCCAGCAGCTTTAGCGGGAGAAGACCTCAAGAGACCCAGTACTTC
CASSFSGRRPQETQYF
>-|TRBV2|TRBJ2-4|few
TGTGCCAGTAAGATGGAGGGGGTAGCCAAAAACATTCAGTACTTC
CASKMEGVAKNIQYF
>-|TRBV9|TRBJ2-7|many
TGTGCCAGTGCCCCCGGGGGACAGTCTCCCTCCGAGCAGTACTTC
CASAPGGQSPSEQYF
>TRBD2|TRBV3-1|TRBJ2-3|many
TGTGCCAGCAGCCAAGTATTGGGACTAGCGGGAGGGCTAACGCAGTATTTT
CASSQVLGLAGGLTQYF
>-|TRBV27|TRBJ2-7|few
TGTGCCAGCAGCATTCATTTGGTAACGGCCTACGAGCAGTACTTC
CASSIHLVTAYEQYF
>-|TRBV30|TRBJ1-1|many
TGTGCCTGGAGTGAAGAGGGGCTCACTGAAGCTTTCTTT
CAWSEEGLTEAFF
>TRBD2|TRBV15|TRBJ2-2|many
TGTGCCACCAGCAGAGATATAGGTCCGAGACTAGCGGGAACGGGCGGGGAGCTGTTTTTT
CATSRDIGPRLAGTGGELFF
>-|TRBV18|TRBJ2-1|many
TGTGCCAGCTCACCACCGAGGACCACGGGCAATGAGCAGTTCTTC
CASSPPRTTGNEQFF
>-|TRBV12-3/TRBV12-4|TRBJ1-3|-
TGTGCCAGCAGTTTAGACGGCAGGGTGTCTGGAAACACCATATATTTT
CASSLDGRVSGNTIYF
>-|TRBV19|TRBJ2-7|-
TGTGCCAGTACCGCCAAGCCAGGGTTTCCCTCCTACGAGCAGTACTTC
CASTAKPGFPSYEQYF
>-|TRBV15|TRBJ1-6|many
TGTGCCACCAGCAGAGTGACGGGTCTTAATTCACCCCTCCACTTT
CATSRVTGLNSPLHF
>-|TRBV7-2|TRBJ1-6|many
TGTGCCAGCAGCTTTTCAGGACTGGCTAATTCACCCCTCCACTTT
CASSFSGLANSPLHF
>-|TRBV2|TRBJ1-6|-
TGTGCCAGCAGTGCATTCGGGGGGGCCTATAATTCACCCCTCCACTTT
CASSAFGGAYNSPLHF
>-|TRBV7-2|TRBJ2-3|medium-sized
TGTGCCAGCAGCTTTGGACGGATCACAGATACGCAGTATTTT
CASSFGRITDTQYF